The T cell receptor beta chain under discussion was sequenced for a study of blood T cell repertoires in COVID-19. Study-wide context: T cells, B-cell-depleted T cells, or PBMCs provided the cDNA or gDNA that served as material.

Germline CDR1 MNHEY, CDR2 SMNVEV (reference sequence). The J segment lost 2 bases and the V segment lost 5 bases, leaving 4 bases of the junction unmatched. This CDR3 region has 14 residues. Measured with immunoSEQ multiplex PCR; TCRdb has only the in-frame clones, and not every one. This sample carries approximately 120,000 clones, approximately 77% of them seen once, and the ten largest clones take about 18%. This clonotype was sampled from an older man with acute or convalescent COVID-19. V and J are TRBV27 and TRBJ1-2; 8 positions match TRBD1. The sequenced material came from peripheral blood. The CDR3: CASSPRTGNYGYTF. DNA for the CDR3: TGTGCCAGCAGTCCACGGACAGGGAACTATGGCTACACCTTC.